The next 24 T cell receptor beta chains were all read from a single sample in a study of blood T cell repertoires in COVID-19. Sequencing was performed with immunoSEQ multiplex PCR; in TCRdb, only in-frame clones are kept and a portion is missing. This sample yields about 250,000 clones, of which around 86% are seen a single time; roughly 1.7% belongs to the top ten. Source material: PBMCs or T cells enriched from blood (not recorded which). The receptors were sampled from a man aged 35-49 years who had recovered from COVID-19.

The rearrangement links TRBV5-1 to TRBJ1-5; D gene ambiguous. Trimming cost V 4 bases and J 1 base, with 12 bases left between them. The CDR3 has 15 residues. The germline CDR1 and CDR2 sequences are SGHRS and YFSETQ. The CDR3: CASSREAGSNQPQHF. The CDR3 nucleotides are TGCGCCAGCAGCCGGGAGGCCGGGAGCAATCAGCCCCAGCATTTT.

J is TRBJ1-2 and V is TRBV7-2; D remains unclear. This CDR3 has 18 amino acids. The germline gives CDR1 SGHTA, CDR2 FQGNSA. Trimming took 5 bases from V and 8 from J, leaving 30 bases between them. The CDR3 is CASSPSRGLKDSVYGYTF. CDR3 nucleotides: TGTGCCAGCAGCCCCAGCCGGGGTCTAAAGGATTCAGTCTACGGCTACACCTTC.

This clone was counted only a few times. V is TRBV2 and J is TRBJ1-5; D remains ambiguous. CDR3 length: 13 residues. Germline V gene sequence: CDR1 SNHLY, CDR2 FYNNEI. With 6 bases removed from V and 4 bases from J, the gap between germline ends came to 10 bases. CDR3 loop: CASRDNINQPQHF. DNA of the CDR3: TGTGCCAGCAGAGACAATATTAATCAGCCCCAGCATTTT.

V usage is TRBV7-9 and J usage is TRBJ1-1; tentatively, D is TRBD1 (5 bases). There are 12 residues in the CDR3. V was clipped by 5 bases and J by 4 bases, with 8 bases between them. Per the germline V gene, CDR1 is SEHNR and CDR2 is FQNEAQ (reference sequence). The CDR3: CASSPGGTEAFF. The CDR3 coding sequence is TGTGCCAGCAGCCCGGGGGGCACTGAAGCTTTCTTT.

This sequence joins TRBV4-3 and TRBJ2-1; the match to TRBD1 covers 8 bases. Per germline, CDR1 LGHNA and CDR2 YSLEER. The J segment lost 10 bases and the V segment lost 0 bases, leaving 14 bases of the junction unmatched. The CDR3 consists of 17 residues. In DNA form, the CDR3 reads TGCGCCAGCAGCCAAGATCTTGGCAGGGGGCGATTTTCAGAGCAGTTCTTC. The encoded protein is CASSQDLGRGRFSEQFF.

This clone was seen a single time. This chain links TRBV7-2 with TRBJ2-1, with TRBD1 identical over 8 bases. The V gene's germline CDR1 is SGHTA and CDR2 FQGNSA. This CDR3 is 15 amino acids long. Trimming removed 6 bases from V and 2 bases from J; junction bases left unmatched: 6. The CDR3 sequence: CASSSTGDPYNEQFF. As DNA, the CDR3 is TGTGCCAGCAGTTCGACAGGGGACCCCTACAATGAGCAGTTCTTC.

There are a few counts of this clone. The chain recombines TRBV10-3 with TRBJ1-1; D is possibly TRBD1 (5 bases). Trimming took off 3 bases at V and 1 base at J, with 21 bases between the two ends. Germline lookup yields CDR1 ENHRY and CDR2 SYGVKD. The CDR3 sequence is 18 residues long. The CDR3 DNA follows: TGTGCCATCAGTGAACGAGTGGGCAGGGTGGTAGAGAACACTGAAGCTTTCTTT. This codes for CAISERVGRVVENTEAFF.

The chain uses TRBV27 and TRBJ2-1; 7 bases fit TRBD1. The CDR3 consists of 14 residues. Trimming removed 11 bases from V and 0 bases from J; junction bases left unmatched: 7. CDR1 is MNHEY, CDR2 SMNVEV, per germline (reference sequence). Here the CDR3 DNA reads TGTGCCGGACTGACAGGGAGCTCCTACAATGAGCAGTTCTTC. This sequence encodes CAGLTGSSYNEQFF.

The chain carries TRBV10-3 and TRBJ1-3; 8 nucleotides line up with TRBD1. This CDR3 spans 13 amino acids. V lost 6 bases and J lost 2; bases outside the gene matches: 0. The germline V gene encodes CDR1 ENHRY and CDR2 SYGVKD. CDR3 residues: CAIRQGAGNTIYF. DNA for the CDR3: TGTGCCATCAGACAGGGGGCTGGAAACACCATATATTTT.

This sequence joins TRBV19 and TRBJ2-2, with 8 bases fitting TRBD1. The trim removed 7 bases at V and 3 bases at J, leaving 4 bases unmatched. Germline V gives CDR1 LNHDA, CDR2 SQIVND (reference sequence). The CDR3 covers 14 residues. The CDR3 coding sequence is TGTGCCAGTATAGTGACAGGGGACACCGGGGAGCTGTTTTTT. This sequence encodes CASIVTGDTGELFF.

The chain is built from TRBV3-1 (or the pseudogene TRBV3-2) and TRBJ2-5; 12 bases match TRBD1. J lost 5 bases, V lost 5 bases, and 9 bases had no gene match. The CDR3 consists of 16 residues. Germline loops: CDR1 LGHDT, CDR2 YNNKEL (reference sequence). The CDR3: CASSARDRGRLETQYF. Written as DNA, the CDR3 is TGTGCCAGCAGCGCCCGGGACAGGGGGCGGCTGGAGACCCAGTACTTC.

The J gene is TRBJ2-5, the V gene TRBV5-1; 7 positions match TRBD1. The germline V gene encodes CDR1 SGHRS and CDR2 YFSETQ. V lost 3 bases to trimming and J lost 4 bases; unmatched junction nucleotides: 9. CDR3 length equals 15 residues. CDR3 in amino acids: CASSYGDSRIETQYF. CDR3 in DNA: TGCGCCAGCAGCTACGGGGACAGCCGGATAGAGACCCAGTACTTC.

Only a few counts were recorded for this clone. J is TRBJ1-2 and V is TRBV24-1, with D unclear. Germline-derived CDR1 and CDR2 are KGHDR and SFDVKD. Between the trimmed V and J ends, which lost 7 bases and 2 bases, there was a span of 10 bases. The CDR3 consists of 13 residues. In DNA form, the CDR3 reads TGTGCCACCAGCAGACCGGGAAACTATGGCTACACCTTC. Translating gives CATSRPGNYGYTF.

The rearrangement uses TRBV30 and TRBJ2-2; no clear D gene. Germline V gene sequence: CDR1 GTSNPN, CDR2 SVGIG (reference sequence). Trimming removed 7 bases from V and 7 bases from J, with 10 bases in between. The CDR3 is made up of 11 amino acids. CDR3 DNA: TGTGCCTCAGCCGGGTTCGGGGAGCTGTTTTTT. Translation gives CASAGFGELFF.

V and J are TRBV5-6 and TRBJ1-6, with D uncertain. V lost 4 bases, J lost 3 bases, and 11 bases lay in between. Germline V lookup: CDR1 SGHDT, CDR2 YYEEEE. The CDR3 has 15 amino acids. In DNA, the CDR3 is TGTGCCAGCAGCCCACTCCCGGGCTATAATTCACCCCTCCACTTT. Encoded protein: CASSPLPGYNSPLHF.

This clone was picked up a small number of times. This chain joins TRBV19 and TRBJ2-7; 7 bases line up with TRBD1. CDR3 length: 12 residues. The trim removed 10 bases at V and 4 bases at J, leaving 7 bases unmatched. Germline V gene data show CDR1 as LNHDA and CDR2 as SQIVND (reference sequence). CDR3 loop: CATEGAAYEQYF. The CDR3 DNA reads TGTGCCACCGAGGGGGCGGCTTACGAGCAGTACTTC.

A note on this clone: Mismatch with germline at one junction end may stem from a read error. The chain links TRBV3-1 (or the pseudogene TRBV3-2) to TRBJ2-5; perhaps TRBD2 as D (6 bases). Germline CDR1 and CDR2: LGHDT and YNNKEL (reference sequence). The CDR3 loop spans 13 amino acids. CDR3 bases: TGTGCCGCAGGAGGAGGGGCCCAAGCGACCCAGTACTTC. Its translation is CAAGGGAQATQYF.

J is TRBJ1-5 and V is TRBV18; D is unclear. The ends were cut back, 2 bases at V and 5 bases at J, with 7 bases in the middle. CDR1 and CDR2 (germline): KGHSH, LQKENI. The CDR3 is 13 amino acids. The CDR3 reads CASSPLSDQPQHF. CDR3 sequence (DNA): TGTGCCAGCTCACCATTATCGGATCAGCCCCAGCATTTT.

The rearrangement uses TRBV4-1 and TRBJ1-1; 12 positions agree with TRBD1. Germline CDR1 MGHRA, CDR2 YSYEKL. The CDR3 has 17 amino acids. The J segment lost 3 bases and the V segment lost 1 base, leaving 6 bases of the junction unmatched. The CDR3 nucleotides read TGCGCCAGCAGCCAAGTCCCGGGACAGGGGGCTGACACTGAAGCTTTCTTT. Amino acid sequence: CASSQVPGQGADTEAFF.

The chain joins TRBV3-1 (or the pseudogene TRBV3-2) to TRBJ2-5; D is perhaps TRBD1 (5 bases). CDR3 length: 15 amino acids. The V gene lost 3 bases and the J gene lost 4 bases, with 15 bases spanning the gap. The V gene's germline CDR1 is LGHDT and CDR2 YNNKEL (reference sequence). CDR3 coding DNA: TGTGCCAGCAGCCAGGGGCCTAGTTCACCAGAGACCCAGTACTTC. Residues: CASSQGPSSPETQYF.

V usage is TRBV19 and J usage is TRBJ2-1; D might be TRBD2 (6 bases). Germline loops: CDR1 LNHDA, CDR2 SQIVND (reference sequence). Trimming took 9 bases from V and 2 from J, leaving 11 bases between them. The CDR3 consists of 13 residues. CDR3 residues: CASTSGPYNEQFF. DNA of the CDR3: TGTGCCAGCACAAGCGGGCCCTACAATGAGCAGTTCTTC. The complete variable domain, with remaining parts taken from reference TRBV19 and TRBJ2-1, reads DGGITQSPKYLFRKEGQNVTLSCEQNLNHDAMYWYRQDPGQGLRLIYYSQIVNDFQKGDIAEGYSVSREKKESFPLTVTSAQKNPTAFYLCASTSGPYNEQFFGPGTRLTVL.

The chain has TRBV19 and TRBJ1-5, with 9 bases lining up with TRBD1. The ends lost 7 bases at V and 2 bases at J; junction bases unmatched: 3. Germline lookup yields CDR1 LNHDA and CDR2 SQIVND (reference sequence). The CDR3 sequence is 14 residues long. As DNA, the CDR3 is TGTGCCAGTACGGGACAGGGCGGCAATCAGCCCCAGCATTTT. Translating it yields CASTGQGGNQPQHF.

The chain uses TRBV7-3 and TRBJ2-1; D is uncertain. The CDR3 contains 15 residues. V was pared by 2 bases and J by 5 bases, with 13 bases between. The germline V gene has CDR1 SGHTA and CDR2 FQGTGA. The CDR3 nucleotides are TGTGCCAGCAGCTTAGGCGGCACCAACGACAATGAGCAGTTCTTC. Protein product: CASSLGGTNDNEQFF.

This chain uses TRBV7-9 with TRBJ1-1; 7 bases agree with TRBD1. Germline CDR1 and CDR2: SEHNR and FQNEAQ (reference sequence). CDR3 length equals 15 residues. V trimming: 0 bases; J trimming: 0 bases; junction bases outside the gene matches: 1. The CDR3 nucleotides are TGTGCCAGCAGCTTAGCGACAGGGATGAACACTGAAGCTTTCTTT. This sequence encodes CASSLATGMNTEAFF.